This passage covers 5 T cell receptor beta chains from one sample sequenced in a study of a mutant IDH1 vaccine in newly diagnosed glioma. Their antigen targets remain unknown. Clones were sequenced by immunoSEQ multiplex PCR, and TCRdb holds only the in-frame ones, with some missing. The data contain fewer than 30,000 clones, 80% of them singletons. Documented time point: week 23, last vaccination. Topical imiquimod was applied with each vaccine dose, which held 300 ug of mutant IDH1 20-mer peptide. The starting material was PBMCs, obtained from a glioma patient whose treatment included an IDH1 peptide vaccine. These receptor sequences come from a woman in her late teens or twenties with glioma.

This chain uses TRBV5-1 with TRBJ2-7; 9 bases are shared with TRBD2. Trimming removed 0 bases from V and 1 base from J; junction bases left unmatched: 5. This CDR3 region has 16 residues. Germline assignment: CDR1 SGHRS and CDR2 YFSETQ. CDR3 residues: CASSLAMTSGSYEQYF. DNA of the CDR3: TGCGCCAGCAGCTTGGCTATGACTAGCGGTTCCTACGAGCAGTACTTC. Full variable domain (outside the CDR3, taken from reference TRBV5-1 and TRBJ2-7): KAGVTQTPRYLIKTRGQQVTLSCSPISGHRSVSWYQQTPGQGLQFLFEYFSETQRNKGNFPGRFSGRQFSNSRSEMNVSTLELGDSALYLCASSLAMTSGSYEQYFGPGTRLTVT.

CDR3 loop: CASTRHRVGTEAFF. DNA of the CDR3: TGTGCCAGCACCCGACACAGGGTGGGGACTGAAGCTTTCTTT. This chain joins TRBV28 and TRBJ1-1; maybe TRBD1 (6 bases). V dropped 7 bases and J dropped 5 bases, with 17 bases sitting between them. The CDR3 totals 14 residues. CDR1 is MDHEN and CDR2 is SYDVKM in the germline V gene. Drawing the rest from reference TRBV28 and TRBJ1-1, the complete variable domain is DVKVTQSSRYLVKRTGEKVFLECVQDMDHENMFWYRQDPGLGLRLIYFSYDVKMKEKGDIPEGYSVSREKKERFSLILESASTNQTSMYLCASTRHRVGTEAFFGQGTRLTVV.

This clone was found a few times. This chain links TRBV10-3 with TRBJ1-1; 9 bases map to TRBD1. Germline trimming cut 5 bases from V and 7 bases from J; bases unmatched to any gene: 8. The CDR3 length is 14 residues. Germline V lookup: CDR1 ENHRY, CDR2 SYGVKD. DNA of the CDR3: TGTGCCATCAGTCAACAGGGGGCATCTATTGAAGCTTTCTTT. Protein product: CAISQQGASIEAFF.

This chain joins TRBV7-9 and TRBJ2-7, with 9 bases identical to TRBD2. The CDR3 consists of 14 residues. Germline CDR1 and CDR2: SEHNR and FQNEAQ (reference sequence). Trimming took 4 bases from V and 4 from J; bases not matched to a gene: 5. The CDR3 DNA follows: TGTGCCAGCAGCTCGGAGCGGGGGGTTTACGAGCAGTACTTC. This gives the protein CASSSERGVYEQYF.

CDR3 bases: TGTGCCAGCACCCCCGGCCCCGCAGATACGCAGTATTTT. It encodes CASTPGPADTQYF. The chain is built from TRBV7-2 and TRBJ2-3; D is ambiguous. With 7 bases removed from V and 4 bases from J, the gap between germline ends came to 12 bases. Germline CDR1 SGHTA, CDR2 FQGNSA. This CDR3 is built from 13 residues.